The 31 T cell receptor beta chains reported below all come from one sample, sequenced in a study of blood T cell repertoires in COVID-19. TCRdb's copy holds only in-frame clones and misses some; the assay was immunoSEQ multiplex PCR. This table has about 280,000 clones, around 87% appearing once. The specimen sequenced was PBMCs or T cells enriched from blood (not recorded which). All receptors come from a woman in her late teens or twenties with acute COVID-19.

The count of this clone is one. The rearrangement links TRBV10-2 to TRBJ2-1; 8 bases match TRBD2. The V and J ends lost 4 bases and 6 bases, in that order; junction bases with no gene match: 5. The CDR3 covers 14 residues. From germline, CDR1 is WSHSY and CDR2 SAAADI. The CDR3 is CASSVGLAGNEQFF. The DNA of the CDR3 is TGCGCCAGCAGTGTCGGCCTAGCGGGCAATGAGCAGTTCTTC.

The chain recombines TRBV6-6 with TRBJ2-7; D possibly corresponds to TRBD1 (7 bases). Germline CDR1 reads MNHNY; CDR2 reads SVGAGI (reference sequence). This CDR3 has 14 residues. Trimming stripped 2 bases from V and 6 bases from J, with 14 bases between. DNA for the CDR3: TGTGCCAGCAGTTACGCGGGAACAGGGGCCGAGCAGTACTTC. Translated, it gives CASSYAGTGAEQYF.

This clone was observed a handful of times. The chain combines TRBV6-5 with TRBJ2-2; possible D gene TRBD1, 6 bases. Trimming shortened V by 3 bases and J by 8 bases, and 16 bases separated the two germline ends. The germline V gene has CDR1 MNHEY and CDR2 SVGAGI. The CDR3 length is 15 residues. The CDR3: CASSYFGDTGGELFF. The CDR3 DNA follows: TGTGCCAGCAGTTATTTCGGGGACACTGGAGGGGAGCTGTTTTTT.

This clone was counted once. The rearrangement uses TRBV19 and TRBJ1-5; the match to TRBD1 covers 8 bases. Germline V gene sequence: CDR1 LNHDA, CDR2 SQIVND (reference sequence). The CDR3 is 17 amino acids. The trim removed 10 bases at V and 0 bases at J, leaving 14 bases unmatched. The CDR3 spells CATQSGTGRNSNQPQHF. The CDR3 DNA follows: TGTGCCACCCAGTCAGGGACAGGAAGGAATAGCAATCAGCCCCAGCATTTT.

This chain uses TRBV30 with TRBJ2-2; 10 bases map to TRBD2. The J segment lost 3 bases and the V segment lost 0 bases, leaving 22 bases of the junction unmatched. The CDR3 has 22 amino acids. Germline V gene lookup returns CDR1 GTSNPN and CDR2 SVGIG (reference sequence). The CDR3 sequence is CAWSVTLGTLRPSGSDTGELFF. The CDR3 coding sequence is TGTGCCTGGAGTGTGACTTTGGGGACTCTTCGGCCTAGCGGGAGTGACACCGGGGAGCTGTTTTTT.

In its sample, this clone was seen a few times. V usage is TRBV20-1 and J usage is TRBJ2-7; tentatively, D is TRBD1 (5 bases). Germline loops: CDR1 DFQATT, CDR2 SNEGSKA (reference sequence). V lost 2 bases and J lost 5, with 7 bases in between. The CDR3 loop spans 11 amino acids. CDR3 in DNA: TGCAGTGCTAGAATAGGGGACGAGCAGTACTTC. Translating it yields CSARIGDEQYF.

This clone has just one count. V gene TRBV5-4 combines with J gene TRBJ2-1, with TRBD1 matching 7 bases. The V gene end was trimmed by 4 bases and the J gene end by 6 bases; junction bases not matched to a gene: 7. The germline V gene encodes CDR1 SGHNT and CDR2 YYREEE (reference sequence). CDR3 length: 14 amino acids. The DNA for the CDR3 is TGTGCCAGCAGCCGCAGGGGGTTCGGCAATGAGCAGTTCTTC. Translated: CASSRRGFGNEQFF.

Only one count was recorded for this clone. The chain has TRBV3-1 (or the pseudogene TRBV3-2) and TRBJ2-1; unclear D gene. The germline CDR1 and CDR2 sequences are LGHDT and YNNKEL (reference sequence). V lost 1 base, J lost 12 bases, and 10 bases lay in between. CDR3 length: 12 amino acids. The DNA for the CDR3 is TGTGCCAGCAGCCAAGTTTTAGGCGGGCAGTTCTTC. Translated, it gives CASSQVLGGQFF.

A single count supports this clone. This chain joins TRBV4-2 and TRBJ2-3; perhaps TRBD1 as D (5 bases). This CDR3 is 14 amino acids long. The V gene's germline CDR1 is LGHNA and CDR2 YNFKEQ. V lost 4 bases and J 1 base, leaving 9 bases between the germline ends. CDR3 sequence (DNA): TGTGCCAGCAGCCGCATAGGGGGCACAGATACGCAGTATTTT. It specifies CASSRIGGTDTQYF.

Written as DNA, the CDR3 is TGTGCCAGCAGCCCGGGACAGGGGGGCTACACCATATATTTT. It translates to CASSPGQGGYTIYF. The gene calls are TRBV28 and TRBJ1-3, with 11 positions matching TRBD1. CDR3 length: 14 amino acids. Germline CDR1 and CDR2: MDHEN and SYDVKM. J lost 8 bases, V lost 6 bases, and 6 bases had no gene match.

The genes are TRBV27 and TRBJ2-6, with a weak D call TRBD2 (6 bases). This CDR3 has 15 residues. Germline V CDR1 and CDR2: MNHEY, SMNVEV (reference sequence). V was shortened by 8 bases and J by 3 bases, with 14 bases between the two germline ends. CDR3 coding DNA: TGTGCCAGCGGGAGAGGGACTTATGGGGCCAACGTCCTGACTTTC. This sequence encodes CASGRGTYGANVLTF.

The rearrangement links TRBV18 to TRBJ2-5; tentatively, D is TRBD2 (5 bases). The CDR3 has 14 amino acids. Per the germline V gene, CDR1 is KGHSH and CDR2 is LQKENI. V lost 4 bases, J lost 4 bases, and 13 bases lay in between. As DNA, the CDR3 is TGTGCCAGCTCACGCTCAGGAGGAGGAGAGACCCAGTACTTC. It specifies CASSRSGGGETQYF.

The chain couples TRBV19 to TRBJ1-2; D is unclear. Per germline, CDR1 LNHDA and CDR2 SQIVND (reference sequence). V lost 3 bases, J lost 1 base, and 9 bases lay in between. The CDR3 covers 14 residues. CDR3 in amino acids: CASSIEGDNYGYTF. CDR3 coding DNA: TGTGCCAGTAGTATCGAAGGAGATAACTATGGCTACACCTTC. Together with reference TRBV19 and TRBJ1-2, the CDR3 gives the full variable domain: DGGITQSPKYLFRKEGQNVTLSCEQNLNHDAMYWYRQDPGQGLRLIYYSQIVNDFQKGDIAEGYSVSREKKESFPLTVTSAQKNPTAFYLCASSIEGDNYGYTFGSGTRLTVV.

This clone was observed once. The chain is built from TRBV19 and TRBJ2-1; 10 bases map to TRBD2. This CDR3 comprises 15 residues. The V segment lost 3 bases and the J segment 3 bases; nucleotides outside the gene matches: 2. The germline V gene has CDR1 LNHDA and CDR2 SQIVND (reference sequence). The CDR3 DNA is TGTGCCAGTAGTATTACTAGCGGGATCTACAATGAGCAGTTCTTC. Translating it yields CASSITSGIYNEQFF. Variable domain in full (rest from reference TRBV19 and TRBJ2-1): DGGITQSPKYLFRKEGQNVTLSCEQNLNHDAMYWYRQDPGQGLRLIYYSQIVNDFQKGDIAEGYSVSREKKESFPLTVTSAQKNPTAFYLCASSITSGIYNEQFFGPGTRLTVL.

The chain is built from TRBV3-1 (or the pseudogene TRBV3-2) and TRBJ2-3; possibly TRBD2 for D (6 bases). There are 14 residues in the CDR3. V lost 3 bases and J lost 0, with 7 bases in between. Per germline, CDR1 LGHDT and CDR2 YNNKEL (reference sequence). CDR3: CASSQTSSTDTQYF. The CDR3, as DNA: TGTGCCAGCAGCCAGACTAGTAGCACAGATACGCAGTATTTT.

For the CDR3, the DNA is TGTGCCAGCAGCTTAGGCGGGACTAGCACAGATACGCAGTATTTT. As protein: CASSLGGTSTDTQYF. V is TRBV7-3 and J is TRBJ2-3; a possible D gene is TRBD2 (6 bases). This CDR3 comprises 15 residues. Germline CDR1 and CDR2: SGHTA and FQGTGA. Trimming took off 2 bases at V and 0 bases at J, with 9 bases between the two ends.

The chain couples TRBV10-2 to TRBJ1-5; no reliable D call. CDR1 is WSHSY, CDR2 SAAADI, per germline. Trimming stripped 4 bases from V and 7 bases from J, with 11 bases between. There are 13 residues in the CDR3. The CDR3 here is CASSVSGKQPQHF. CDR3 in DNA: TGCGCCAGCAGTGTTTCGGGGAAACAGCCCCAGCATTTT.

The chain has TRBV7-8 and TRBJ1-1, with 7 bases that match TRBD1. Losses at the gene ends were 2 bases for V and 1 base for J; bases not matched to a gene: 4. Germline values: CDR1 SGHVS, CDR2 FQNEAQ. The CDR3 spans 15 residues. CDR3 DNA: TGTGCCAGCAGCTTAACGGACAGGAGGAACACTGAAGCTTTCTTT. It codes for CASSLTDRRNTEAFF.

V usage is TRBV6-1 and J usage is TRBJ1-2, with 10 positions matching TRBD1. Germline V gene data show CDR1 as MNHNS and CDR2 as SASEGT. This CDR3 is built from 17 residues. After removal of 2 bases from V and 6 bases from J, the junction contained 12 bases not matched to a gene. The CDR3 reads CASSERQGATRDHGYTF. The CDR3 nucleotides read TGTGCCAGCAGTGAACGACAGGGGGCGACCCGGGATCATGGCTACACCTTC.

This chain connects TRBV5-4 to TRBJ2-5; TRBD1 matches at 11 bases. The CDR3 is made up of 16 amino acids. The V gene end was trimmed by 3 bases and the J gene end by 2 bases; junction bases not matched to a gene: 6. Germline V CDR1 and CDR2: SGHNT, YYREEE (reference sequence). The chain's CDR3 is CASSSGTGGLQETQYF. As DNA, the CDR3 is TGTGCCAGCAGCTCCGGGACAGGGGGTTTACAAGAGACCCAGTACTTC.

The genes are TRBV18 and TRBJ1-1; D unclear. The CDR3 spans 13 residues. Trimming took 2 bases from V and 6 from J, leaving 10 bases between them. Germline V CDR1 and CDR2: KGHSH, LQKENI. CDR3 sequence reads: CASSPEAPPEAFF. CDR3 sequence (DNA): TGTGCCAGCTCACCAGAGGCCCCGCCTGAAGCTTTCTTT.

The chain couples TRBV29-1 to TRBJ1-1; tentative D call: TRBD1 (6 bases). CDR3 length equals 10 residues. CDR1 and CDR2 (germline): SQVTM, ANQGSEA. The CDR3 sequence: CSARGTEAFF. In DNA, the CDR3 is TGCAGTGCCAGGGGAACTGAAGCTTTCTTT.

The gene calls are TRBV7-8 and TRBJ2-5; 7 bases match TRBD2. V shed 5 bases, J shed 4 bases, and the junction held 16 bases outside the gene matches. Germline CDR1 reads SGHVS; CDR2 reads FQNEAQ. The CDR3 has 17 amino acids. The chain's CDR3 is CASSTQPGLEAVETQYF. CDR3 DNA: TGTGCCAGCAGCACACAGCCAGGACTAGAGGCTGTAGAGACCCAGTACTTC.

This sequence joins TRBV12-3 or TRBV12-4 and TRBJ2-1, with 8 positions matching TRBD2. Germline trimming cut 8 bases from V and 10 bases from J; bases unmatched to any gene: 10. The CDR3 extends over 13 amino acids. The chain's CDR3 is CASARAGDLEQFF. The CDR3 bases are TGTGCCAGCGCGCGAGCGGGAGATCTCGAGCAGTTCTTC.

The chain recombines TRBV3-1 (or the pseudogene TRBV3-2) with TRBJ1-3; D remains ambiguous. Germline loops: CDR1 LGHDT, CDR2 YNNKEL (reference sequence). V lost 4 bases and J 7 bases, leaving 14 bases between the germline ends. CDR3 length equals 14 residues. Here the CDR3 DNA reads TGTGCCAGCAGCCGCCGGGAAGCGGGGAACACCATATATTTT. It yields the protein CASSRREAGNTIYF.

The J gene is TRBJ2-2, the V gene TRBV29-1; D not certain. The V end was cut by 4 bases, the J end by 2 bases, with 8 bases between. CDR1 and CDR2 from the germline V gene are SQVTM and ANQGSEA. The CDR3 is 13 residues long. The CDR3 loop is CSVVRSNTGELFF. CDR3 DNA: TGCAGCGTTGTTAGGAGTAACACCGGGGAGCTGTTTTTT.

The CDR3 nucleotides are TGTGCCAGCTCACCACCGGGACTAGCGGGAGGATCCTACGAGCAGTACTTC. It translates to CASSPPGLAGGSYEQYF. The V and J genes are TRBV18 and TRBJ2-7; 15 bases match TRBD2. The CDR3 extends over 17 amino acids. CDR1 is KGHSH, CDR2 LQKENI, per germline. V shed 0 bases and J 1 base; nucleotides not matched to a gene: 1.

The V call is TRBV7-9, the J call TRBJ1-6; possibly TRBD1 for D (6 bases). This CDR3 has 14 residues. V lost 0 bases to trimming and J lost 8 bases, with 8 bases between them. The germline V gene has CDR1 SEHNR and CDR2 FQNEAQ (reference sequence). The CDR3 DNA is TGTGCCAGCAGCTTAGCGGACAGTTATTCACCCCTCCACTTT. Its translation is CASSLADSYSPLHF.

CDR3 residues: CASSLSAGPPTAYNEQFF. The DNA of the CDR3 is TGTGCCAGCAGCTTATCAGCGGGACCACCTACTGCCTACAATGAGCAGTTCTTC. V gene TRBV7-3 combines with J gene TRBJ2-1; 7 bases align to TRBD2. CDR1 SGHTA and CDR2 FQGTGA come from the germline V gene. V lost 2 bases and J lost 2; bases outside the gene matches: 12. This CDR3 spans 18 amino acids.

The chain uses TRBV28 and TRBJ2-5, with 11 bases fitting TRBD2. V was clipped by 8 bases and J by 4 bases; unmatched bases: 6. CDR3 length: 14 amino acids. The germline CDR1 and CDR2 sequences are MDHEN and SYDVKM. CDR3 bases: TGTGCCAGCTTACTAGCGGGAGAACGAGAGACCCAGTACTTC. Its protein is CASLLAGERETQYF.

The rearrangement uses TRBV5-1 and TRBJ2-7; possibly TRBD1 for D (6 bases). Germline CDR1 is SGHRS and CDR2 is YFSETQ. The CDR3 totals 14 residues. V was shortened by 1 base and J by 3 bases, with 11 bases between the two germline ends. CDR3: CASSLQAGDYEQYF. The CDR3 region has the DNA TGCGCCAGCAGCTTGCAAGCAGGGGACTACGAGCAGTACTTC.